These 12 T cell receptor beta chains originate from one sample sequenced in a study of identical twins' blood T cells. TCRdb recomputed calls from the 5' RACE reads with MiXCR, one row per CDR3 protein. The table includes hundreds of thousands of distinct CDR3 sequences, about 28% detected once. The specimen was PBMCs. Receptor source: a woman aged 18 to 50 in good health.

The chain recombines TRBV27 with TRBJ1-1; 7 nucleotides line up with TRBD1. Germline CDR1 is MNHEY and CDR2 is SMNVEV (reference sequence). The V segment lost 5 bases and the J segment 6 bases; nucleotides outside the gene matches: 12. The CDR3 sequence is 15 residues long. CDR3 coding DNA: TGTGCCAGCAGTACCCGACAGGGCTGGAGACCTGAAGCTTTCTTT. This sequence encodes CASSTRQGWRPEAFF.

The chain recombines TRBV7-6 with TRBJ1-4, with 9 nucleotides matching TRBD1. This CDR3 comprises 15 residues. The V and J ends lost 6 bases and 5 bases, in that order; junction bases with no gene match: 7. CDR1 and CDR2 from the germline V gene are SGHVS and FNYEAQ. The CDR3 loop is CASSWKGQGNEKLFF. The CDR3 nucleotides are TGTGCCAGCAGTTGGAAGGGACAGGGCAATGAAAAACTGTTTTTT. Looking up the rest from reference TRBV7-6 and TRBJ1-4 gives the full variable domain: GAGVSQSPRYKVTKRGQDVALRCDPISGHVSLYWYRQALGQGPEFLTYFNYEAQQDKSGLPNDRFSAERPEGSISTLTIQRTEQRDSAMYRCASSWKGQGNEKLFFGSGTQLSVL.

The chain recombines TRBV9 with TRBJ1-2, with D possibly matching TRBD1 (6 bases). V was clipped by 4 bases and J by 1 base, with 20 bases between them. CDR1 and CDR2 (germline): SGDLS, YYNGEE. This CDR3 contains 17 residues. The CDR3 reads CASSPYRGHDHNYGYTF. CDR3 bases: TGTGCCAGCAGCCCATATAGGGGACACGACCATAACTATGGCTACACCTTC.

This clonotype occurred a few times. The V call is TRBV18, the J call TRBJ2-3; a weak D match, TRBD2 (5 bases). The V gene lost 0 bases and the J gene lost 2 bases, with 12 bases spanning the gap. This CDR3 contains 16 residues. The germline gives CDR1 KGHSH, CDR2 LQKENI. The CDR3 loop is CASSPPRADFTDTQYF. In DNA form, the CDR3 reads TGTGCCAGCTCACCACCGCGGGCGGACTTCACAGATACGCAGTATTTT.

The gene calls are TRBV10-3 and TRBJ2-7; a weak D match, TRBD2 (6 bases). CDR3 length: 17 residues. Deletions cut 4 bases from V and 2 bases from J, with 21 bases between. Germline CDR1 is ENHRY and CDR2 is SYGVKD. The CDR3 spells CAISVGVSAGKAYEQYF. As DNA, the CDR3 is TGTGCCATCAGTGTAGGGGTTTCGGCGGGGAAAGCCTACGAGCAGTACTTC.

The sample holds a few counts of this clonotype. This chain connects TRBV20-1 to TRBJ2-1; the D gene is possibly TRBD1 (5 bases). Germline lookup yields CDR1 DFQATT and CDR2 SNEGSKA (reference sequence). This CDR3 comprises 12 residues. Trimming stripped 8 bases from V and 5 bases from J, with 13 bases between. In DNA form, the CDR3 reads TGCAGTTCCTCCGTCAGGGACAATGAGCAGTTCTTC. This gives the protein CSSSVRDNEQFF.

A word on this clonotype: Possible read error: a much larger clone is one base away. This rearrangement joins TRBV28 to TRBJ1-1, with unresolved D. The germline CDR1 and CDR2 sequences are MDHEN and SYDVKM. The CDR3 has 16 amino acids. The V end was cut by 7 bases, the J end by 0 bases, with 18 bases between. The CDR3, as DNA: TGTGCCAGCACCGAGAGATGGATTGGGGTGAACACTGAAGCTTTCTTT. Translated: CASTERWIGVNTEAFF.

Comments on this clonotype: This may stem from a read error, because a much larger clone lies one nucleotide away. This chain uses TRBV29-1 with TRBJ1-4; no reliable D call. The CDR3 is 12 residues long. Germline loops: CDR1 SQVTM, CDR2 ANQGSEA. V lost 7 bases, J lost 8 bases, and 14 bases lay in between. CDR3 nucleotides: TGCAGCGCTTTAACCGGAGGCGAAAAACTGTTTTTT. As protein: CSALTGGEKLFF.

The chain carries TRBV20-1 and TRBJ2-1, with a tentative D call TRBD2 (5 bases). Trimming cost V 6 bases and J 2 bases, with 17 bases left between them. Germline V gene data show CDR1 as DFQATT and CDR2 as SNEGSKA (reference sequence). The CDR3 is made up of 15 amino acids. The CDR3 DNA reads as TGCAGTGCCTTAGATGAGGGAGTCACCTACAATGAGCAGTTCTTC. This translates into CSALDEGVTYNEQFF.

This chain joins TRBV27 and TRBJ2-7, with 9 bases fitting TRBD1. The CDR3 is 16 amino acids. With 2 bases clipped from V and 3 bases from J, the junction kept 8 bases outside the gene matches. Germline V gene lookup returns CDR1 MNHEY and CDR2 SMNVEV (reference sequence). The CDR3 bases are TGTGCCAGCAGTTTAGTACAGGGACAGGGTTTCTACGAGCAGTACTTC. Translated, it gives CASSLVQGQGFYEQYF.

This clonotype was counted many times. One junction end disagrees with the germline gene, perhaps due to a read error. The V gene is TRBV29-1, the J gene TRBJ1-1, with D maybe TRBD1 (6 bases). The CDR3 loop spans 13 amino acids. Per germline, CDR1 SQVTM and CDR2 ANQGSEA. CDR3 DNA: TGCAGCGCCGCAGGGGTATCGAACACTGAGGCTTTCTTT. This sequence encodes CSAAGVSNTEAFF.

The chain combines TRBV10-3 with TRBJ1-2; D may be TRBD1 (5 bases). The ends were cut back, 3 bases at V and 6 bases at J, with 11 bases in the middle. Germline V gene sequence: CDR1 ENHRY, CDR2 SYGVKD. The CDR3 covers 13 residues. The DNA of the CDR3 is TGTGCCATCAGTGATGGAGAGGACAATGGCTACACCTTC. This codes for CAISDGEDNGYTF.